The entry below gives a single TCR beta chain sequence along with its context. The sample comes from a study of blood T cell repertoires in COVID-19. Whole-study context: In each case, the material was cDNA or gDNA derived from T cells, B-cell-depleted T cells, or PBMCs.

In the authors' workflow: The assay estimated nucleated cells by amplifying reference gene primers. The table came from immunoSEQ multiplex PCR; TCRdb's copy has only in-frame clones and leaves some out. The V and J calls and clone size are taken from that table; D and trimming were inferred from the DNA. Among about 150,000 clones listed, 65% to 90% were seen once. Germline values: CDR1 SGHRS, CDR2 YFSETQ. Trimming cost V 4 bases and J 2 bases; bases outside gene matches: 5. The CDR3 has 14 amino acids. V gene TRBV5-1 combines with J gene TRBJ2-7, with 8 bases matching TRBD1. The sequence was collected from a woman in her forties or fifties in a cohort sampled during active or convalescent COVID-19. Sequenced: peripheral blood. DNA for the CDR3: TGCGCCAGCAGCGGCTCGACAGGGGCCTACGAGCAGTACTTC. Its protein product is CASSGSTGAYEQYF.